This section outlines one T cell receptor beta chain sequence together with its context. Its binding antigen is unknown. No base-level quality is on record; no much larger clone is a single base apart. Measured from the cysteine to the phenylalanine, the CDR3 is 14 residues long. The kept DNA is CDR3 alone, 42 bases in frame from the first base. TCRbeta CDR3 regions were immunosequenced from genomic DNA with the immunoSEQ Assay. Before high-throughput sequencing, the genomic DNA was amplified using bias-controlled multiplex PCR. On the study's bioinformatics: To quantify the absolute abundance of each unique TCRbeta CDR3 region, the sequences were collapsed and filtered. Clonality, defined as 1 minus Pielou's evenness, was calculated using only productive rearrangements. Clones with significantly greater frequencies in on-treatment versus baseline samples were identified using a previously published method. TCRdb stores this immuneACCESS table with in-frame sequences only. Part of the clones is absent; in the studies checked, under half of the shortfall reflects unresolved V genes, and no reason is known for the rest. V, J and clone size derive from that table, while D and trimming were established from the DNA sequence. For this sample the table gives approximately 23,000 clones, of which 65% to 90% were detected only once. Clones ranked in the top ten supply under 30% of the sample.

The source of the sample is a study of sequential checkpoint blockade in melanoma (dated 2019 in TCRdb). Turning to the overall study: Patients were assigned by 1:1 randomization to either first-line nivolumab followed by ipilimumab (arm A) or ipilimumab followed by nivolumab (arm B). Both trial sequences were followed by maintenance nivolumab.

The treatment or condition label on this specimen signifies: randomized to nivolumab then ipilimumab (arm A) or the reverse (arm B). No trial patient had received prior DNA-damaging chemotherapy. A FACS Aria II flow cytometer was used to sort live CD3+CD8+ cells that were negative for CD19 and CD56 from thawed PBMCs. CheckMate 064, a randomized, open-label phase II trial of sequential checkpoint blockade, was the source of the samples, all of which came from patients with melanoma. Leukapheresis was used to collect peripheral blood mononuclear cells, which were then purified with Ficoll-Paque and frozen in human serum with about 10% DMSO. Immediately after sorting, the purity of the sorted blood CD3+CD8+ cells was confirmed to be >95%, and DNA was then extracted. What the study reported, not specific to this receptor: The response-prediction model combining TCR metrics and mutation burden needs validation in larger, independent patient cohorts.

Specimen: CD8+ T cells sorted from blood (inferred from file names), collected from a patient given nivolumab and ipilimumab in sequence. This sequence uses TRBV12-2 and TRBJ2-7; the D call of TRBD1 is as the table states it, not checked on the DNA. TRBV12-2 is shown as a pseudogene. The sequence was collected from a human donor with melanoma. The bases read TGTGCAAGTCGCTCCCGGGACAGGACCTACGAGCAGTACTTC. Its coded protein is CASRSRDRTYEQYF.